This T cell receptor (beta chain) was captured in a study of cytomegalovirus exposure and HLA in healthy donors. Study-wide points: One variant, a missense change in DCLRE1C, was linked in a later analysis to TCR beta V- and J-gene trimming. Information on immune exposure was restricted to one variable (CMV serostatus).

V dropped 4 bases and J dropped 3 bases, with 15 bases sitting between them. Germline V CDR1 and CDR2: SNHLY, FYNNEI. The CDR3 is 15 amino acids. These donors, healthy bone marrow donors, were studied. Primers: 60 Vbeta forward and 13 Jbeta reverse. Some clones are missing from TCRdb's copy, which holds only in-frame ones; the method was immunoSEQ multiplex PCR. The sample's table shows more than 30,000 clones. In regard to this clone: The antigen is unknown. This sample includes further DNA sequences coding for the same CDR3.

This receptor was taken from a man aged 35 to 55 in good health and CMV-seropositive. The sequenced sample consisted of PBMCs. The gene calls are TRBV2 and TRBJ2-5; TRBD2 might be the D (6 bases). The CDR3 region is CASSGGSGSKETQYF. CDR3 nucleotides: TGTGCCAGCAGTGGCGGTAGCGGAAGTAAAGAGACCCAGTACTTC.